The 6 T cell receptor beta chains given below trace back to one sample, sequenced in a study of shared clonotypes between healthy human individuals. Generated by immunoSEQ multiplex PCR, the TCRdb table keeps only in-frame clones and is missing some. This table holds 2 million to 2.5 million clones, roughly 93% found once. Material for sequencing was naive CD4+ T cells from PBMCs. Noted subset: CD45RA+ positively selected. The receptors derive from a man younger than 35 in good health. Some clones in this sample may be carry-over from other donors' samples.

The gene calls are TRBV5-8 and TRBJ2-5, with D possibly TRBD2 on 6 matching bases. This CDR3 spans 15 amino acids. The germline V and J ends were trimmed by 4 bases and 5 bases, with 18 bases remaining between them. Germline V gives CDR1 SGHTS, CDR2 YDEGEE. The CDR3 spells CASSPGGDLGETQYF. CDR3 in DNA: TGTGCCAGCAGCCCGGGTGGGGACTTGGGTGAGACCCAGTACTTC. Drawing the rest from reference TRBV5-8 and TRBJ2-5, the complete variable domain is EAGVTQSPTHLIKTRGQQATLRCSPISGHTSVYWYQQALGLGLQFLLWYDEGEERNRGNFPPRFSGRQFPNYSSELNVNALELEDSALYLCASSPGGDLGETQYFGPGTRLLVL.

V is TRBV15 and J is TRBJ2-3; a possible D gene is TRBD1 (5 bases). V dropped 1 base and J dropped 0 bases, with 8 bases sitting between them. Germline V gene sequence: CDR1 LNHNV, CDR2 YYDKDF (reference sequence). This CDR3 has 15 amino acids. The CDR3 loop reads CATSRVRGSTDTQYF. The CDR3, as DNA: TGTGCCACCAGCAGAGTTAGGGGCAGCACAGATACGCAGTATTTT.

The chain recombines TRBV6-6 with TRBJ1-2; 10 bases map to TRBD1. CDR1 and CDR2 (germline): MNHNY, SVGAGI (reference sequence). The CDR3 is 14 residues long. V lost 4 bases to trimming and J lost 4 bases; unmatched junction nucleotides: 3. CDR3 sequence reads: CASSFRDRGYGYTF. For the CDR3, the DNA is TGTGCCAGCAGTTTCCGGGACAGGGGCTATGGCTACACCTTC.

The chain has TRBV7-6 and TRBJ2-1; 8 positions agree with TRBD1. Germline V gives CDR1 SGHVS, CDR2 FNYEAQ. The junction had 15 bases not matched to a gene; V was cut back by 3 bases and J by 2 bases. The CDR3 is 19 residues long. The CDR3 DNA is TGTGCCAGCAGCTTCCCTCTCAGGGGGCGCGGGCCCCCCTACAATGAGCAGTTCTTC. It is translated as CASSFPLRGRGPPYNEQFF.

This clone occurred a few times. CDR3 sequence: CASSAPTGGTEAFF. The DNA for the CDR3 is TGTGCCAGCAGCGCCCCGACAGGGGGCACTGAAGCTTTCTTT. The chain employs TRBV7-9 and TRBJ1-1; 9 bases fit TRBD1. Trimming removed 5 bases from V and 4 bases from J; junction bases left unmatched: 5. The CDR3 runs 14 residues. Germline V gene sequence: CDR1 SEHNR, CDR2 FQNEAQ (reference sequence).

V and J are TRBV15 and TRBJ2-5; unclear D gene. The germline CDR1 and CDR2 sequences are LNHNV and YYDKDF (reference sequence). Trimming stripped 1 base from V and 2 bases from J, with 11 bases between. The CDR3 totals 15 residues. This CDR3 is CATSRADWGQETQYF. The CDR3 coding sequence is TGTGCCACCAGCAGAGCCGACTGGGGACAAGAGACCCAGTACTTC.